These 23 T cell receptor beta chains share one sample of origin, sequenced in a study of T-cell memory formation after mild COVID-19. TCRdb re-analysed the 5' RACE reads in MiXCR, keeping a single row per CDR3 protein. This repertoire shows under 250,000 distinct CDR3 sequences, 15% to 17% found once; its top ten account for 2% to 2.5%. Sample: PBMCs or a T cell subset sorted from them (not recorded which). These receptors were collected from an adult woman who had mild COVID-19 (a few samples of this study predate the infection). Cell type and time point are not known.

This clonotype was seen at least ten times. The chain joins TRBV6-2 or TRBV6-3 to TRBJ2-3, with D possibly matching TRBD1 (6 bases). Trimming pared 4 bases from V and 4 bases from J, leaving 12 bases between. CDR3 size: 14 residues. The V gene's germline CDR1 is MNHEY and CDR2 SVGEGT. CDR3 nucleotide sequence: TGTGCCAGCAGTTGGAACAGGGTTGCAGATACGCAGTATTTT. Translating gives CASSWNRVADTQYF.

In its sample, this clonotype was seen a few times. This chain links TRBV2 with TRBJ2-2; D remains ambiguous. Trimming removed 9 bases from V and 3 bases from J, with 14 bases in between. The CDR3 extends over 14 amino acids. Germline lookup yields CDR1 SNHLY and CDR2 FYNNEI. This CDR3 reads CARASRRYTGELFF. CDR3 DNA sequence: TGTGCCAGAGCATCCAGACGGTACACCGGGGAGCTGTTTTTT.

This clonotype came up a few times. The CDR3 sequence is CASSLDVVGPQHF. CDR3 DNA: TGTGCCAGCAGCTTAGATGTGGTGGGGCCCCAGCATTTT. J is TRBJ1-5 and V is TRBV7-9; no reliable D call. CDR1 is SEHNR and CDR2 is FQNEAQ in the germline V gene (reference sequence). This CDR3 is 13 amino acids long. Trimming cost V 1 base and J 9 bases, with 10 bases left between them.

Only a few counts were recorded for this clonotype. The gene calls are TRBV11-3 and TRBJ2-1; 7 bases are shared with TRBD2. Germline V lookup: CDR1 SGHNT, CDR2 YENEEA. This CDR3 region has 15 residues. J lost 10 bases, V lost 5 bases, and 14 bases had no gene match. This CDR3 reads CASSRGGSEGMEQFF. CDR3 DNA: TGTGCCAGCAGCCGCGGGGGTAGCGAGGGGATGGAGCAGTTCTTC.

The CDR3 DNA reads TGTGCCAGCAGTGACGGGACAGCGACGACGGATGGAAACACCATATATTTT. It encodes CASSDGTATTDGNTIYF. The V call is TRBV6-2 or TRBV6-3, the J call TRBJ1-3, with 7 bases matching TRBD1. The ends lost 5 bases at V and 3 bases at J; junction bases unmatched: 13. The V gene's germline CDR1 is MNHEY and CDR2 SVGEGT. The CDR3 covers 17 residues.

This clonotype was detected only a few times. This chain joins TRBV6-2 or TRBV6-3 and TRBJ2-5; 7 bases are a match to TRBD1. The trim removed 0 bases at V and 4 bases at J, leaving 8 bases unmatched. Germline lookup yields CDR1 MNHEY and CDR2 SVGEGT. The CDR3 runs to 16 residues. CDR3 sequence: CASSYSTGSPAETQYF. The CDR3 DNA is TGTGCCAGCAGTTACTCGACAGGGTCCCCGGCAGAGACCCAGTACTTC.

Notes on this clonotype: A much larger clone differs by one base, so this may be a read error. The J gene is TRBJ2-1, the V gene TRBV29-1; D is uncertain. CDR3 size: 15 residues. CDR1 SQVTM and CDR2 ANQGSEA come from the germline V gene. The V end lost 7 bases, the J end lost 1 base, and 17 bases lay between the germline ends. CDR3 coding DNA: TGCAGCGCCAGCTTATATTTTGGGTCCTACAATGAGCAGTTCTTC. Translated, it gives CSASLYFGSYNEQFF.

This clonotype was observed at least ten times. This sequence joins TRBV7-9 and TRBJ2-5; D not certain. CDR1 is SEHNR, CDR2 FQNEAQ, per germline (reference sequence). This CDR3 comprises 14 residues. Trimming cost V 2 bases and J 5 bases, with 12 bases left between them. In DNA form, the CDR3 reads TGTGCCAGCAGCTTACTCAACGCCGGGGAGACCCAGTACTTC. This encodes CASSLLNAGETQYF.

The chain uses TRBV4-2 and TRBJ2-1, with 12 bases fitting TRBD2. The CDR3 consists of 16 residues. V lost 0 bases to trimming and J lost 8 bases; unmatched junction nucleotides: 5. Looked up from germline, CDR1 is LGHNA and CDR2 is YNFKEQ. In DNA form, the CDR3 reads TGTGCCAGCAGCCAAGAAGGACTAGCGGGATTCTATGAGCAGTTCTTC. It specifies CASSQEGLAGFYEQFF.

This clonotype was seen only a few times. The chain couples TRBV30 to TRBJ2-2, with 7 bases identical to TRBD1. Germline CDR1 GTSNPN, CDR2 SVGIG (reference sequence). Trimming at V came to 5 bases and at J to 6 bases, leaving 12 bases not matched to a gene. The CDR3 length is 15 residues. The CDR3 sequence is CAWGSQGVWAGELFF. CDR3 nucleotides: TGTGCCTGGGGATCTCAGGGGGTTTGGGCCGGGGAGCTGTTTTTT.

The chain links TRBV7-9 to TRBJ2-2; possible D gene TRBD2, 5 bases. The germline gives CDR1 SEHNR, CDR2 FQNEAQ (reference sequence). CDR3 length equals 16 residues. V was pared by 3 bases and J by 5 bases, with 16 bases between. CDR3 amino acids: CASSFSTGLGTGELFF. CDR3 sequence (DNA): TGTGCCAGCAGCTTTTCAACCGGACTTGGGACCGGGGAGCTGTTTTTT.

This clonotype was observed a few times. The chain combines TRBV7-8 with TRBJ2-7; a weak D match, TRBD1 (6 bases). Germline assignment: CDR1 SGHVS and CDR2 FQNEAQ. CDR3 length: 15 residues. V lost 3 bases and J 0 bases, leaving 12 bases between the germline ends. CDR3 DNA: TGTGCCAGCAGCTTTGTCGGACAGAGCTCCTACGAGCAGTACTTC. It translates to CASSFVGQSSYEQYF.

This chain uses TRBV20-1 with TRBJ2-5, with a possible D match to TRBD2 (6 bases). V lost 6 bases to trimming and J lost 7 bases, with 18 bases between them. Germline V gene data show CDR1 as DFQATT and CDR2 as SNEGSKA (reference sequence). The CDR3 has 13 residues. The CDR3 reads CSAELSGQGTQYF. The CDR3 DNA sequence: TGCAGTGCAGAACTTAGCGGCCAGGGGACCCAGTACTTC.

This clonotype was seen a few times. Since no conserved phenylalanine or tryptophan closes the CDR3, a read error is the likely cause. Because the CDR3's place on the DNA is in doubt, the DNA is left out and the CDR3 is given as listed by TCRdb. The chain is built from TRBV5-1 and TRBJ2-5; TRBD2, as called in the table, went unchecked against the DNA. Germline CDR1 SGHRS, CDR2 YFSETQ. Ends included, the CDR3 has 12 residues. CDR3 sequence reads: CASSLAGTSGGI.

A few counts support this clonotype. The chain links TRBV5-1 to TRBJ2-7; 9 bases align to TRBD1. Unmatched junction bases numbered 11, after V lost 4 bases and J lost 6 bases. The CDR3 totals 15 residues. Per germline, CDR1 SGHRS and CDR2 YFSETQ. For the CDR3, the DNA is TGCGCCAGCAGCCCTGAGGGGGACAGGGTCTCCGAGCAGTACTTC. It specifies CASSPEGDRVSEQYF. The full variable domain, its missing parts supplied by reference TRBV5-1 and TRBJ2-7, is KAGVTQTPRYLIKTRGQQVTLSCSPISGHRSVSWYQQTPGQGLQFLFEYFSETQRNKGNFPGRFSGRQFSNSRSEMNVSTLELGDSALYLCASSPEGDRVSEQYFGPGTRLTVT.

The chain uses TRBV7-2 and TRBJ2-2, with 13 bases matching TRBD2. The germline CDR1 and CDR2 sequences are SGHTA and FQGNSA. The CDR3 length is 15 residues. V was clipped by 5 bases and J by 7 bases; unmatched bases: 4. Here the CDR3 DNA reads TGTGCCAGCAGCCCGGGACTAGCGGGATTCGGGGAGCTGTTTTTT. Translating gives CASSPGLAGFGELFF.

This chain uses TRBV15 with TRBJ2-1; 7 bases are shared with TRBD2. J gave up 2 bases and V 3 bases, and 10 bases lay outside the gene matches. CDR1 is LNHNV and CDR2 is YYDKDF in the germline V gene (reference sequence). The CDR3 loop spans 17 amino acids. The CDR3 protein is CATSRFKGGGAYNEQFF. CDR3 bases: TGTGCCACCAGCAGGTTTAAGGGCGGGGGTGCCTACAATGAGCAGTTCTTC.

This chain joins TRBV6-6 and TRBJ2-5; 11 positions agree with TRBD1. This CDR3 comprises 18 residues. J was trimmed by 2 bases and V by 5 bases; bases with no gene match: 13. Germline V gives CDR1 MNHNY, CDR2 SVGAGI (reference sequence). CDR3 sequence reads: CASSIPLTGTGGQETQYF. CDR3 bases: TGTGCCAGCAGTATCCCATTAACTGGGACAGGGGGGCAAGAGACCCAGTACTTC.

This clonotype occurred a few times. This chain connects TRBV12-3 or TRBV12-4 to TRBJ1-5; tentative D call: TRBD1 (5 bases). The CDR3 contains 13 residues. Trimming removed 4 bases from V and 8 bases from J, with 12 bases in between. This CDR3 reads CASSYRSREPQHF. Written as DNA, the CDR3 is TGTGCCAGCAGTTACAGGTCGAGGGAGCCCCAGCATTTT.

This clonotype has a handful of counts. This rearrangement joins TRBV7-3 to TRBJ2-7; D may be TRBD2 (5 bases). The germline V and J ends were trimmed by 5 bases and 3 bases, with 17 bases remaining between them. The CDR3 is made up of 15 amino acids. In germline, CDR1 is SGHTA, CDR2 FQGTGA. For the CDR3, the DNA is TGTGCCAGCAGCCCTGCGGGTTCACAGATCTACGAGCAGTACTTC. This gives the protein CASSPAGSQIYEQYF.

The V gene is TRBV7-8, the J gene TRBJ1-5; TRBD1 agrees at 8 bases. The CDR3 is 15 residues long. V was clipped by 6 bases and J by 3 bases; unmatched bases: 7. The germline CDR1 and CDR2 sequences are SGHVS and FQNEAQ. CDR3 DNA sequence: TGTGCCAGCAGTTCGGACAGGGCCATCAATCAGCCCCAGCATTTT. Amino acids: CASSSDRAINQPQHF. The entire variable domain, with the rest obtained from reference TRBV7-8 and TRBJ1-5, is as follows: GAGVSQSPRYKVAKRGQDVALRCDPISGHVSLFWYQQALGQGPEFLTYFQNEAQLDKSGLPSDRFFAERPEGSVSTLKIQRTQQEDSAVYLCASSSDRAINQPQHFGDGTRLSIL.

The CDR3 reads CASSQITGGNEQFF. DNA of the CDR3: TGTGCCAGCAGCCAAATAACGGGGGGCAATGAGCAGTTCTTC. The chain is built from TRBV7-6 and TRBJ2-1, with 7 positions matching TRBD2. The J segment lost 6 bases and the V segment lost 5 bases, leaving 7 bases of the junction unmatched. The length of the CDR3 is 14 residues. Germline lookup yields CDR1 SGHVS and CDR2 FNYEAQ.

The chain joins TRBV6-6 to TRBJ1-2, with D unresolved. This CDR3 region has 16 residues. Trimming removed 7 bases from V and 3 bases from J, with 21 bases in between. The germline CDR1 and CDR2 sequences are MNHNY and SVGAGI (reference sequence). This chain's CDR3 is CASKGTAYTRYYGYTF. The CDR3 DNA reads TGTGCCAGCAAGGGAACAGCGTACACACGTTACTATGGCTACACCTTC.